These T cell receptor beta chains were read from a single sample in a study of blood T cell repertoires in COVID-19. Clones were read by immunoSEQ multiplex PCR, and TCRdb kept only the in-frame ones, dropping some. Of around 400,000 clones listed, 87% are singletons. The sample taken for sequencing was peripheral blood. These receptors were obtained from a woman in her sixties with COVID-19, enrolled during active disease. CDR3s include the opening cysteine and the closing phenylalanine or tryptophan. Each record gives: V gene, J gene, clone size, D gene, CDR3 protein, CDR3 DNA. A D gene is named only where the DNA matches it firmly. Size is omitted from some rows. Given values are once, few, many or a class for expanded clones.

TRBV7-2,TRBJ1-5,NA,NA,CASSLARGNQPQHF,TGTGCCAGCAGCTTAGCCAGGGGCAATCAGCCCCAGCATTTT
TRBV4-1,TRBJ2-3,NA,TRBD2,CASSQEAGARTDTQYF,TGCGCCAGCAGCCAAGAAGCGGGGGCTAGGACAGATACGCAGTATTTT
TRBV30,TRBJ1-1,NA,NA,CAWRESGEAFF,TGTGCCTGGAGGGAATCGGGGGAAGCTTTCTTT
TRBV6-5,TRBJ2-5,NA,NA,CASSLTLDGQETQYF,TGTGCCAGCAGCCTAACACTAGATGGGCAAGAGACCCAGTACTTC
TRBV18,TRBJ2-7,NA,NA,CASSPTDGGLYEQYF,TGTGCCAGCTCACCGACGGACGGGGGTCTCTACGAGCAGTACTTC
TRBV7-8,TRBJ2-7,NA,TRBD1,CASSLGGQGSREQYF,TGTGCCAGCAGCTTAGGGGGACAGGGGAGTAGGGAGCAGTACTTC
TRBV3-1/TRBV3-2,TRBJ1-1,few,NA,CASSQFAEAFF,TGTGCCAGCAGCCAATTCGCTGAAGCTTTCTTT
TRBV10-3,TRBJ1-1,NA,NA,CAISDIPVMNTEAFF,TGTGCCATCAGTGATATTCCAGTCATGAACACTGAAGCTTTCTTT
TRBV5-1,TRBJ1-5,NA,TRBD1,CASSPTGEGQPQHF,TGCGCCAGCAGCCCTACAGGGGAAGGTCAGCCCCAGCATTTT
TRBV27,TRBJ1-1,NA,TRBD1,CASSPTRTGKYSEAFF,TGTGCCAGCAGCCCAACGCGGACAGGGAAATACTCTGAAGCTTTCTTT
TRBV7-9,TRBJ2-3,few,TRBD1,CASSWTGAASALF,TGTGCCAGCAGCTGGACAGGGGCAGCCTCTGCCCTTTTT
TRBV30,TRBJ2-1,NA,TRBD2,CAWRISSGAWNEQFF,TGTGCCTGGAGGATATCTAGCGGAGCATGGAATGAGCAGTTCTTC
TRBV3-1/TRBV3-2,TRBJ2-3,NA,NA,CASSRPPESTDTQYF,TGTGCCAGCAGCCGACCCCCGGAGAGCACAGATACGCAGTATTTT
TRBV10-3,TRBJ1-5,NA,NA,CAISESAVKPQHF,TGTGCCATCAGTGAGTCGGCAGTGAAGCCCCAGCATTTT
TRBV5-1,TRBJ1-1,NA,NA,CASSLGQTGTEAFF,TGCGCCAGCAGCTTGGGACAGACTGGCACTGAAGCTTTCTTT
TRBV27,TRBJ1-2,NA,TRBD1,CASSAGTGAISLTYGYTF,TGTGCCAGCAGTGCCGGGACAGGGGCGATCTCGTTAACCTATGGCTACACCTTC
TRBV13,TRBJ2-1,NA,TRBD2,CASSLLAGAYNEQFF,TGTGCCAGCAGCTTACTAGCGGGGGCGTACAATGAGCAGTTCTTC
TRBV20-1,TRBJ2-5,NA,NA,CSLPQGETQYF,TGCAGCCTCCCCCAGGGGGAGACCCAGTACTTC
TRBV5-5,TRBJ1-2,NA,NA,CASSLAPRANYGYTF,TGTGCCAGCAGCTTGGCCCCCAGGGCTAACTATGGCTACACCTTC
TRBV24-1,TRBJ2-3,NA,TRBD1,CATSDAGQGLDTQYF,TGTGCCACCAGTGACGCTGGACAGGGGCTAGATACGCAGTATTTT
TRBV6-1,TRBJ2-1,NA,TRBD1,CASSRGQGRNEQFF,TGTGCCAGCAGTCGCGGACAGGGGAGGAATGAGCAGTTCTTC
TRBV5-6,TRBJ1-1,NA,NA,CASSSTTTMNTEAFF,TGTGCCAGCAGCTCAACTACAACCATGAACACTGAAGCTTTCTTT
TRBV6-1,TRBJ2-7,once,NA,CASSDASGGYEQYF,TGTGCCAGCAGTGACGCGAGTGGTGGCTACGAGCAGTACTTC
TRBV11-1,TRBJ1-2,NA,NA,CASSPREAAHYGYTF,TGTGCCAGCAGCCCCCGGGAGGCTGCCCACTATGGCTACACCTTC
TRBV27,TRBJ1-1,NA,TRBD1,CASREMGQANTEAFF,TGTGCCAGCAGGGAAATGGGACAGGCGAACACTGAAGCTTTCTTT
TRBV4-1,TRBJ2-7,NA,TRBD1,CASSQFPQFTGGSYEQYF,TGCGCCAGCAGCCAATTTCCTCAGTTTACAGGGGGGTCCTACGAGCAGTACTTC
TRBV18,TRBJ2-1,once,TRBD2,CASSPNSGARGLQFF,TGTGCCAGCTCACCCAACAGCGGGGCCCGAGGTTTGCAGTTCTTC
TRBV18,TRBJ1-1,NA,NA,CASSGQNTEAFF,TGTGCCAGCTCAGGGCAGAACACTGAAGCTTTCTTT
TRBV30,TRBJ2-2,NA,NA,CAWRAQGRGNTGELFF,TGTGCCTGGAGGGCACAGGGCCGGGGGAACACCGGGGAGCTGTTTTTT
TRBV25-1,TRBJ2-3,NA,TRBD2,CASSDPGGGTDTQYF,TGTGCCAGCAGTGACCCCGGGGGGGGCACAGATACGCAGTATTTT
TRBV15,TRBJ1-5,NA,TRBD1,CATARTGVSNQPQHF,TGTGCCACCGCTCGGACAGGGGTTAGCAATCAGCCCCAGCATTTT
TRBV10-2,TRBJ1-2,once,NA,CASIPLLGGGYTF,TGCGCCAGCATCCCCCTTTTGGGGGGTGGCTACACCTTC
TRBV7-9,TRBJ2-7,NA,NA,CASSPTDNTYEQYF,TGTGCCAGCAGCCCCACTGACAACACCTACGAGCAGTACTTC
TRBV24-1,TRBJ1-1,NA,NA,CATSDLTGTEAFF,TGTGCCACCAGTGATTTGACGGGCACTGAAGCTTTCTTT
TRBV5-1,TRBJ2-3,NA,NA,CASSLLVGVGTDTQYF,TGCGCCAGCAGCTTACTAGTGGGTGTTGGGACAGATACGCAGTATTTT
TRBV5-6,TRBJ2-7,NA,NA,CASSLLQAEQYF,TGTGCCAGCAGCTTGCTCCAGGCCGAGCAGTACTTC
TRBV5-4,TRBJ1-4,once,TRBD1,CASSSATDRGRSNEKLFF,TGTGCCAGCAGCTCCGCCACCGACAGGGGAAGGTCTAATGAAAAACTGTTTTTT
TRBV28,TRBJ1-6,NA,NA,CASTPLQTYSPLHF,TGTGCCAGCACCCCCTTACAGACGTATTCACCCCTCCACTTT
TRBV4-2,TRBJ1-3,NA,TRBD1,CASSQAGLGTGAGNTIYF,TGTGCCAGCAGCCAAGCGGGTTTGGGGACAGGAGCTGGAAACACCATATATTTT
TRBV4-1,TRBJ2-5,NA,TRBD1,CASSHLGTGMGGQETQYF,TGCGCCAGCAGCCACCTCGGGACAGGGATGGGAGGGCAAGAGACCCAGTACTTC
TRBV5-1,TRBJ1-1,NA,NA,CASSARAGLANTEAFF,TGCGCCAGCAGTGCGAGGGCCGGATTAGCGAACACTGAAGCTTTCTTT
TRBV27,TRBJ2-6,NA,NA,CASSFLGSGANVLTF,TGTGCCAGCAGCTTCCTAGGCTCTGGGGCCAACGTCCTGACTTTC
TRBV19,TRBJ2-3,NA,NA,CASSIGPGRTDTQYF,TGTGCCAGTAGTATAGGCCCGGGTCGCACAGATACGCAGTATTTT
TRBV4-1,TRBJ2-2,NA,NA,CASSPRASDTGELFF,TGCGCCAGCAGCCCCAGGGCCTCGGACACCGGGGAGCTGTTTTTT
TRBV6-5,TRBJ2-7,NA,NA,CASSPRRGMPYEQYF,TGTGCCAGCAGTCCTCGGAGGGGCATGCCCTACGAGCAGTACTTC
TRBV6-5,TRBJ1-1,NA,NA,CASSPPTVRAEAFF,TGTGCCAGCTCACCACCGACAGTCCGGGCCGAAGCTTTCTTT
TRBV27,TRBJ1-5,few,TRBD1,CATQDRAYSNQPQHF,TGTGCCACCCAAGACAGGGCCTATAGCAATCAGCCCCAGCATTTT
TRBV4-2,TRBJ1-3,NA,TRBD1,CASSPTPKTGLRGNTIYF,TGTGCCAGCAGCCCAACCCCCAAGACAGGGCTCCGTGGAAACACCATATATTTT
TRBV7-9,TRBJ1-1,NA,TRBD1,CASSLQGVDTEAFF,TGTGCCAGCAGCTTACAGGGGGTTGACACTGAAGCTTTCTTT
TRBV19,TRBJ1-4,NA,NA,CASSIRSGDQGREKLFF,TGTGCCAGTAGTATAAGGTCAGGGGACCAGGGGCGTGAAAAACTGTTTTTT
TRBV9,TRBJ1-3,NA,NA,CASSDRDRNTIYF,TGTGCCAGCAGCGACCGGGACAGAAACACCATATATTTT
TRBV30,TRBJ1-1,once,TRBD1,CAWGGQLNTEAFF,TGTGCCTGGGGGGGACAGTTGAACACTGAAGCTTTCTTT
TRBV4-1,TRBJ2-2,NA,TRBD1,CASSQVGIGQGYTGELFF,TGCGCCAGCAGCCAAGTGGGGATTGGACAGGGGTATACCGGGGAGCTGTTTTTT
TRBV6-6,TRBJ2-7,NA,NA,CASTKPTGRGGYEQYF,TGTGCCAGCACCAAACCGACAGGTCGAGGCGGTTACGAGCAGTACTTC
TRBV5-1,TRBJ2-7,NA,TRBD1,CASSLRQGVPGHEQYF,TGCGCCAGCAGCCTACGACAGGGGGTTCCGGGCCACGAGCAGTACTTC